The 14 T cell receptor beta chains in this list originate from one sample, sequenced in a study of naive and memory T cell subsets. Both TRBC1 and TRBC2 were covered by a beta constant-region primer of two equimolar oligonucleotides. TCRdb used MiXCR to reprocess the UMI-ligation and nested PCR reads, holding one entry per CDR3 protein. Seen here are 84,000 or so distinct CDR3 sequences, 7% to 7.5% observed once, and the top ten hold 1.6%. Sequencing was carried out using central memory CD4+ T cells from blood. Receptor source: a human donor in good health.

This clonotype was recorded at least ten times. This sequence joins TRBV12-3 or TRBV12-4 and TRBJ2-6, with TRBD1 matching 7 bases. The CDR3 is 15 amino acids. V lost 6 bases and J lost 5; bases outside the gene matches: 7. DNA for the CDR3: TGTGCCAGCAGCCCCACAGGGGCGAGGGCCAACGTCCTGACTTTC. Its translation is CASSPTGARANVLTF.

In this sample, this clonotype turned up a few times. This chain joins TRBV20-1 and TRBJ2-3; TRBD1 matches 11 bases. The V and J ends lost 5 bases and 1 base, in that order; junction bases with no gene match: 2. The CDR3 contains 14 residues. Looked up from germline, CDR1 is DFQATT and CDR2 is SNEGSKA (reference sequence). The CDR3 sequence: CSAPDRGRTDTQYF. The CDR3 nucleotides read TGCAGTGCTCCGGACAGGGGGCGCACAGATACGCAGTATTTT.

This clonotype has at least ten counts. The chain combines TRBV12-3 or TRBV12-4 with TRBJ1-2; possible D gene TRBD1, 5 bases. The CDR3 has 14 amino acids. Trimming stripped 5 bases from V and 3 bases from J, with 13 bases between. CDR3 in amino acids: CASSPGQAYYGYTF. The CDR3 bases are TGTGCCAGCAGTCCGGGGCAGGCGTACTATGGCTACACCTTC.

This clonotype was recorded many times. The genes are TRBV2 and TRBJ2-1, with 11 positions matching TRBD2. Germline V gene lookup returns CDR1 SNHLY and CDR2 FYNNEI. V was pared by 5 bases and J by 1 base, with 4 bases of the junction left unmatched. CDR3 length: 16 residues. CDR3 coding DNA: TGTGCCAGCAGTCGGGGACTAGCGGTTTCCTACAATGAGCAGTTCTTC. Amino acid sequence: CASSRGLAVSYNEQFF. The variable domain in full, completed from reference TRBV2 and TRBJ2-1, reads EPEVTQTPSHQVTQMGQEVILRCVPISNHLYFYWYRQILGQKVEFLVSFYNNEISEKSEIFDDQFSVERPDGSNFTLKIRSTKLEDSAMYFCASSRGLAVSYNEQFFGPGTRLTVL.

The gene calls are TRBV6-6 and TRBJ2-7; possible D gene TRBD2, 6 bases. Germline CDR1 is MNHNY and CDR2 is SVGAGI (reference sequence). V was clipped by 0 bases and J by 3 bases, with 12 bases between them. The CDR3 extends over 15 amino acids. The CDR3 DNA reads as TGTGCCAGCAGTTACTCGGGACTGTCTGGCTACGAGCAGTACTTC. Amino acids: CASSYSGLSGYEQYF.

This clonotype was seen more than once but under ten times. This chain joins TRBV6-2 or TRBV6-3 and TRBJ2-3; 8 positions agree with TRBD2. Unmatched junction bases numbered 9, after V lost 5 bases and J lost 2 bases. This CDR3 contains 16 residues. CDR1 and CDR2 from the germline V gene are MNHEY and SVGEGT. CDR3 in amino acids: CASSTGLAGTTDTQYF. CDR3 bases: TGTGCCAGCAGTACCGGATTAGCGGGGACCACAGATACGCAGTATTTT.

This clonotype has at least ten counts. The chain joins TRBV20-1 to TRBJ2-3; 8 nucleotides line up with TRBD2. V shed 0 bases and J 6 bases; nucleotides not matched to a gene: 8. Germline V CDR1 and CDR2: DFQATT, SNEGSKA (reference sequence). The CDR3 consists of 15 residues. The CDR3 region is CSARDGAAGEDTQYF. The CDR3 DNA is TGCAGTGCTAGAGATGGGGCAGCGGGAGAGGATACGCAGTATTTT.

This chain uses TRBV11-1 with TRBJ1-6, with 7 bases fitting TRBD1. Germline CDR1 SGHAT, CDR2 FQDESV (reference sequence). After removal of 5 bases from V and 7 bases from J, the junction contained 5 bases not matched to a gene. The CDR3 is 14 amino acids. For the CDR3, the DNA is TGTGCCAGCAGCCGCCGGGACAGAAATTCACCCCTCCACTTT. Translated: CASSRRDRNSPLHF.

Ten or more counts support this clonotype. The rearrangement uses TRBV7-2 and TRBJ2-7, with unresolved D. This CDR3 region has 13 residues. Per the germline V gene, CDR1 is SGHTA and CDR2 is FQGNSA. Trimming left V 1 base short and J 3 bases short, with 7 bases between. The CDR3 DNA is TGTGCCAGCAGCTTAGTTTTGGGCTACGAGCAGTACTTC. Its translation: CASSLVLGYEQYF.

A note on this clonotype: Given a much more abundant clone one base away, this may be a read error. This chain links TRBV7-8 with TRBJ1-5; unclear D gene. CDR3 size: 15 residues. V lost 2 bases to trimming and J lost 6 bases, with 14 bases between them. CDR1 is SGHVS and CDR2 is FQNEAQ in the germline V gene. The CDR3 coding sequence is TGTGCCAGCAGCTTAAGAGCAGGAGGGCCTCAGCCCCAGCATTTT. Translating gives CASSLRAGGPQPQHF.

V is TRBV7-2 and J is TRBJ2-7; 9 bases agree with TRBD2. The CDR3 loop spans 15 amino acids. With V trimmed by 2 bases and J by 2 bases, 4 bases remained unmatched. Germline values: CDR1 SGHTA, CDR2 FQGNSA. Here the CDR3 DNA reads TGTGCCAGCAGCTTATCCCTAGCGGGACCCTACGAGCAGTACTTC. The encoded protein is CASSLSLAGPYEQYF.

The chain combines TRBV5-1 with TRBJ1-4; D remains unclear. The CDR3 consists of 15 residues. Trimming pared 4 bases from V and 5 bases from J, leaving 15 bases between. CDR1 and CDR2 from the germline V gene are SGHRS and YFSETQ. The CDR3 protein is CASSPDGRLNEKLFF. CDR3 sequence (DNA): TGCGCCAGCAGCCCGGACGGACGGCTAAATGAAAAACTGTTTTTT. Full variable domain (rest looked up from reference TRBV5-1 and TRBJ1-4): KAGVTQTPRYLIKTRGQQVTLSCSPISGHRSVSWYQQTPGQGLQFLFEYFSETQRNKGNFPGRFSGRQFSNSRSEMNVSTLELGDSALYLCASSPDGRLNEKLFFGSGTQLSVL.

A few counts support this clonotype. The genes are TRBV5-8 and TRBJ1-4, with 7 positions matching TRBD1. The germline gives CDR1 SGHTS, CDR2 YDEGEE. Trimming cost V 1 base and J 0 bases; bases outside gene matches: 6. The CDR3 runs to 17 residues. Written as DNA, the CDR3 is TGTGCCAGCAGCTTGTCCGGGACAGCTGCAACTAATGAAAAACTGTTTTTT. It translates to CASSLSGTAATNEKLFF. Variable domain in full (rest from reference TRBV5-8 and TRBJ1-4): EAGVTQSPTHLIKTRGQQATLRCSPISGHTSVYWYQQALGLGLQFLLWYDEGEERNRGNFPPRFSGRQFPNYSSELNVNALELEDSALYLCASSLSGTAATNEKLFFGSGTQLSVL.

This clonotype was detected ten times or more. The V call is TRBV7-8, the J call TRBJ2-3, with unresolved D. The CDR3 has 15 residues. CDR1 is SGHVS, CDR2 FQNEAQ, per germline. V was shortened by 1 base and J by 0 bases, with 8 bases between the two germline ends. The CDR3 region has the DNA TGTGCCAGCAGCTTAGACGGCCCTAGCACAGATACGCAGTATTTT. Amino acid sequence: CASSLDGPSTDTQYF.